Below, 4 T cell receptor beta chains from the same sample are listed, as sequenced in a study of molecular identifiers for immune sequencing clone quantification. TCRdb re-analysed the PCR reads in MiXCR, keeping a single row per CDR3 protein. The data show more than 450,000 distinct CDR3 sequences, about a fifth seen once. Material for sequencing was naive CD8+ T cells from blood, with Jurkat cell RNA spiked in. Subset described: FACS-sorted CD8+CD4-CCR7+CD45RA+ naive T cells. The receptors originated from a human donor in good health. Some libraries in this study had Jurkat cell RNA spiked in.

Concerning this clonotype: A much larger clone sits a single nucleotide away, making a read error possible. The chain employs TRBV7-9 and TRBJ2-7, with 7 nucleotides matching TRBD2. This CDR3 region has 16 residues. CDR1 and CDR2 from the germline V gene are SEHNR and FQNEAQ (reference sequence). The CDR3 spells CAGSPPSMGGPSEQYF. The CDR3 DNA reads TGTGCCGGCAGCCCACCTAGCATGGGAGGGCCGAGCGAGCAGTACTTC.

The V gene is TRBV27, the J gene TRBJ1-6; maybe TRBD1 (6 bases). Trimming stripped 7 bases from V and 4 bases from J, with 11 bases between. This CDR3 has 14 amino acids. Looked up from germline, CDR1 is MNHEY and CDR2 is SMNVEV (reference sequence). The CDR3, as DNA: TGTGCCAGCATCGAGACAGGATATAATTCACCCCTCCACTTT. Translation: CASIETGYNSPLHF.

In the case of this clonotype: A clone one base away is much larger, so this may be a read error. This chain joins TRBV29-1 and TRBJ1-1; no clear D. The CDR3 sequence is 11 residues long. From germline, CDR1 is SQVTM and CDR2 ANQGSEA. The chain's CDR3 is CGVADAYEAFF. Written as DNA, the CDR3 is TGCGGCGTTGCCGACGCATATGAAGCTTTCTTT.

This clonotype was observed a single time. Possible read error: a much larger clone is one base away. This is likely a read error, given that the CDR3 carries no conserved phenylalanine or tryptophan at its end. The chain is built from TRBV12-3 or TRBV12-4 and TRBJ2-4; 7 nucleotides align to TRBD1. V trimming: 5 bases; J trimming: 4 bases; junction bases outside the gene matches: 2. There are 13 residues in the CDR3. CDR3 DNA sequence: TGTGCCAGCAGTCCGGGACAGAAAAACATTCAGTACCTC. The encoded protein is CASSPGQKNIQYL.